The rows below give T cell receptor beta chains drawn from one sample of a study of blood T cell repertoires in COVID-19. Repertoires were generated with immunoSEQ multiplex PCR, while TCRdb's copy carries only in-frame clones and drops some. The sample shows 70,000 or so clones, roughly 87% of them seen only once. Sequencing used peripheral blood. The receptors were gathered from a woman aged 45-60 years with acute or convalescent COVID-19. Both conserved end residues are trimmed from each CDR3.

TRBV2	TRBJ1-4	ASSVGQGYVEKLF
TRBV7-2	TRBJ1-6	ASSPDRLNSPLH
TRBV30	TRBJ1-6	ACNTGVNSPLH
TRBV2	TRBJ2-7	ASRGLAGAAYEQY
TRBV25-1	TRBJ1-1	ASRGIGGVTEAF
TRBV2	TRBJ2-1	ASSLWQVGGDGEQF
TRBV5-5	TRBJ2-1	ASSWGLAGVGEQF
TRBV6-5	TRBJ1-1	ASSPNRVIAEAF
TRBV3-1/TRBV3-2	TRBJ1-6	ASREGVGVNSPLH
TRBV5-1	TRBJ2-5	ASREGTGSYQETQY
TRBV27	TRBJ2-1	ASSSNTGLTYNEQF
TRBV7-9	TRBJ1-2	ASSLDSYGYT
TRBV5-8	TRBJ1-3	ASSPGHRSGNTIY
TRBV29-1	TRBJ2-7	SVVGRDNEQY
TRBV28	TRBJ2-7	ASRGGTTARQY
TRBV6-4	TRBJ2-1	ASSDPPAGGRAEQF
TRBV6-1	TRBJ1-5	ASSDWGGQPQH
TRBV7-9	TRBJ2-7	ASSLAEGSEQY
TRBV19	TRBJ1-1	ASSIDPTGMNTEAF
TRBV2	TRBJ2-4	ASSTDRLSKNIQY
TRBV3-1/TRBV3-2	TRBJ2-7	ASSQVAGSSYEQY
TRBV4-1	TRBJ1-5	ASSQVTGAQPQH
TRBV21-1	TRBJ1-5	AKTLGIQGQPQH
TRBV7-2	TRBJ2-7	ASSATRVKGEQY
TRBV11-2	TRBJ2-2	ASRPLAGNTGELF
TRBV24-1	TRBJ2-3	ATSDAGAGDTQY
TRBV19	TRBJ1-1	ATHRTGKTEAF
TRBV7-2	TRBJ1-2	ASSLGTGGAGGYT
TRBV5-1	TRBJ2-2	ASSLASGANTGELF
TRBV23-1	TRBJ2-1	ASRTRTGTGAGNEQF
TRBV15	TRBJ1-1	ATSRVRRGDTEAF
TRBV19	TRBJ1-2	ASSIDTGPSGGYT
TRBV27	TRBJ2-7	ASSFRRGEAYEQY
TRBV20-1	TRBJ2-5	SASGSRETQY
TRBV7-2	TRBJ1-2	ASSAATGVLGYT
TRBV30	TRBJ1-2	AWSRQEGGIYGYT
TRBV2	TRBJ2-3	AIPRTGKIDTQY
TRBV6-2/TRBV6-3	TRBJ2-7	ASSYPGGLADLYEQY
TRBV3-1/TRBV3-2	TRBJ1-1	ASSQVGGGTEAF
TRBV27	TRBJ1-2	ASSLSSGQASYGYT
TRBV5-6	TRBJ1-1	ASSLGRNTEAF
TRBV2	TRBJ1-2	ASTPTGFSGYT
TRBV7-2	TRBJ2-7	ASSLGDRIGQY
TRBV5-1	TRBJ1-6	ASSTARGRSPLH
TRBV3-1/TRBV3-2	TRBJ1-3	ASSRGGSGNTIY
TRBV18	TRBJ1-4	ASSPPPGGGEKLF
TRBV6-6	TRBJ1-4	ASSYSGGSNEKLF
TRBV6-6	TRBJ1-1	ASGQRNTEAF
TRBV19	TRBJ2-5	ASSVRQGRSGQETQY
TRBV14	TRBJ2-1	ASTPGLAGGPGNEQF
TRBV2	TRBJ2-7	ASNIQGTLSTAYEQY
TRBV6-5	TRBJ1-6	ASNEGVRSPLH
TRBV9	TRBJ2-7	ASSDRDREKYEQY
TRBV5-1	TRBJ2-3	ASSFPSGSGTDTQY
TRBV7-8	TRBJ2-5	ASSQQGARQETQY